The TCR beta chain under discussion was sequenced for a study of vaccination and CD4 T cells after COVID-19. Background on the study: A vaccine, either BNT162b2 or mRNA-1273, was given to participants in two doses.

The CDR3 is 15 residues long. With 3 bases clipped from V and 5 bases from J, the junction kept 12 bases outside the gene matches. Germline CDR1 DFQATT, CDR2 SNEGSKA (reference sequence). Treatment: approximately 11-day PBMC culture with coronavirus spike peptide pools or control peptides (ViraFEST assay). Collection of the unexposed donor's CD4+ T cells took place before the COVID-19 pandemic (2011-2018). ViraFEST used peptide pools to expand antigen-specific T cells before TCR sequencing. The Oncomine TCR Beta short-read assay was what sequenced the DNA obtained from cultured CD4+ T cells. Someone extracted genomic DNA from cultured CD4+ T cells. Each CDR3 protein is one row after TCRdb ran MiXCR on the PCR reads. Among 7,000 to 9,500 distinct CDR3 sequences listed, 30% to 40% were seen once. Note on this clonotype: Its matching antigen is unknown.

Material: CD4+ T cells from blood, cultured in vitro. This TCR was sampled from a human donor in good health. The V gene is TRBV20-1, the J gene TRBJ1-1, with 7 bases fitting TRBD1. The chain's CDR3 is CSARDPGQQVTEAFF. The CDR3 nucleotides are TGCAGTGCTAGGGACCCGGGACAGCAAGTGACTGAAGCTTTCTTT.